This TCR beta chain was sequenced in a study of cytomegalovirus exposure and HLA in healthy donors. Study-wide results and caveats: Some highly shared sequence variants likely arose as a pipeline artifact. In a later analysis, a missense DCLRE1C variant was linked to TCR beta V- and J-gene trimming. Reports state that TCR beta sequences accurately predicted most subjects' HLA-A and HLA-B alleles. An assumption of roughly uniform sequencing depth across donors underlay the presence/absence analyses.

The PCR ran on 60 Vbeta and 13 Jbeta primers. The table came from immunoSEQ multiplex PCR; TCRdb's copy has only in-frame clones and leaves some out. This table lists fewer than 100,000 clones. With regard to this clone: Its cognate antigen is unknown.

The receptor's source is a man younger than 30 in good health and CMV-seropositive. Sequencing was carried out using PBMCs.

CDR3: CASSQRAGKETQYF. As DNA, the CDR3 is TGTGCCAGCAGTCAAAGAGCGGGGAAAGAGACCCAGTACTTC. This chain links TRBV2 with TRBJ2-5; TRBD2 aligns across 7 bases. This CDR3 is 14 amino acids long. Losses at the gene ends were 5 bases for V and 3 bases for J; bases not matched to a gene: 6. Germline assignment: CDR1 SNHLY and CDR2 FYNNEI.